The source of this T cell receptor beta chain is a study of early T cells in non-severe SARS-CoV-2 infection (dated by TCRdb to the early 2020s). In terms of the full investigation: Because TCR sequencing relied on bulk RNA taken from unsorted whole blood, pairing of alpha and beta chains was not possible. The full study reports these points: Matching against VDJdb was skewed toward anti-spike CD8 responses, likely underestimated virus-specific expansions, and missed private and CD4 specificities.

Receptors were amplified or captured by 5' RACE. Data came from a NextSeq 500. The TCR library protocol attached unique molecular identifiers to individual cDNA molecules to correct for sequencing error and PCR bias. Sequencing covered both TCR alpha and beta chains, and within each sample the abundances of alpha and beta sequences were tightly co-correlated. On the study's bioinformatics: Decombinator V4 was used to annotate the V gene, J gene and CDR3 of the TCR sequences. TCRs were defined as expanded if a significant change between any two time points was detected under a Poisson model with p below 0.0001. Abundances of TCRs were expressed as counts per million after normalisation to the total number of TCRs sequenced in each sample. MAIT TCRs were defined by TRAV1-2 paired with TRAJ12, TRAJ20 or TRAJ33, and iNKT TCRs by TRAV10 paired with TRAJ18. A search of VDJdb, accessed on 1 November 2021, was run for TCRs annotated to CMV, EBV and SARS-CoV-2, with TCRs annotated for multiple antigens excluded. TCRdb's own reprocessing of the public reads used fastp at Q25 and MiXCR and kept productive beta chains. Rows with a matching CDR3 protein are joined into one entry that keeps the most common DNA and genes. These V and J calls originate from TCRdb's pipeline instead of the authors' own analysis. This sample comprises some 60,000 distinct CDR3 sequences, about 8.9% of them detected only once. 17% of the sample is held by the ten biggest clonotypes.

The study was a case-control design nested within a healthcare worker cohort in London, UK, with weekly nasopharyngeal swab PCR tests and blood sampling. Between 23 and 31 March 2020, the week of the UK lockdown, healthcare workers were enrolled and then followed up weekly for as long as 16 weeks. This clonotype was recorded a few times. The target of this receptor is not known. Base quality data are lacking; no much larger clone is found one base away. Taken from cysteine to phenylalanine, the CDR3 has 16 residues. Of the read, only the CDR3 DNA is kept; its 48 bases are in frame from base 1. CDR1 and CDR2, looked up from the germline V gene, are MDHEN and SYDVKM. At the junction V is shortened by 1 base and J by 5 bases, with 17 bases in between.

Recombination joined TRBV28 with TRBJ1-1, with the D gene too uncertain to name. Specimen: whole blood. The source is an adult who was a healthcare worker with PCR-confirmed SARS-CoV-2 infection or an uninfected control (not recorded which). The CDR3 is CASSLSTGIVKTEAFF. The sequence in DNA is TGTGCCAGCAGTTTATCTACCGGGATCGTTAAGACTGAAGCTTTCTTT.